The 17 T cell receptor beta chains below all came from one sample that was sequenced in a study of response to subunit inactivated influenza vaccine. TCRdb re-analysed the RT-PCR reads in MiXCR, keeping a single row per CDR3 protein. The sample shows about 780,000 distinct CDR3 sequences, less than 20% of them seen only once. Sequenced here: PBMCs from blood, sampled roughly 5 days after vaccination. The receptors stem from a middle-aged man who received an inactivated influenza vaccine.

This clonotype was observed a few times. The chain has TRBV28 and TRBJ2-7; 8 bases map to TRBD1. Germline CDR1 reads MDHEN; CDR2 reads SYDVKM. Trimming took 4 bases from V and 2 from J; bases not matched to a gene: 4. The CDR3 spans 14 residues. This CDR3 reads CASSWDRRTYEQYF. Written as DNA, the CDR3 is TGTGCCAGCAGTTGGGACAGGCGAACCTACGAGCAGTACTTC.

The V call is TRBV29-1, the J call TRBJ1-5, with a weak D call TRBD1 (5 bases). CDR1 is SQVTM and CDR2 is ANQGSEA in the germline V gene. The CDR3 is 14 residues long. V gave up 6 bases and J gave up 3 bases, with 15 bases separating them. As DNA, the CDR3 is TGCAGCGTAGTTTTTACAGGTTCCAATCAGCCCCAGCATTTT. Its protein is CSVVFTGSNQPQHF. The full variable domain, with the rest looked up from reference TRBV29-1 and TRBJ1-5, is SAVISQKPSRDICQRGTSLTIQCQVDSQVTMMFWYRQQPGQSLTLIATANQGSEATYESGFVIDKFPISRPNLTFSTLTVSNMSPEDSSIYLCSVVFTGSNQPQHFGDGTRLSIL.

This clonotype was seen a handful of times. This chain connects TRBV20-1 to TRBJ2-3; the D gene could be TRBD1 or TRBD2 (6 bases each). Deletions cut 5 bases from V and 5 bases from J, with 26 bases between. This CDR3 contains 17 residues. Germline V gene lookup returns CDR1 DFQATT and CDR2 SNEGSKA (reference sequence). The CDR3 here is CSAASSPGGGHQDTQYF. DNA for the CDR3: TGCAGTGCTGCCTCCTCTCCGGGTGGGGGGCATCAAGATACGCAGTATTTT.

This clonotype came up many times. The rearrangement uses TRBV29-1 and TRBJ1-4; possibly TRBD1 for D (5 bases). Germline V gene lookup returns CDR1 SQVTM and CDR2 ANQGSEA. The V and J ends lost 6 bases and 4 bases respectively, with 6 bases between them. This CDR3 has 11 residues. DNA for the CDR3: TGCAGCGTGGGGGATAATGAAAAACTGTTTTTT. This encodes CSVGDNEKLFF.

The CDR3 nucleotides read TGCAGTGCTTTTTGGACTAGCGGGAGGAGTAGGTCCTACAATGAGCAGTTCTTC. Translated, it gives CSAFWTSGRSRSYNEQFF. The gene calls are TRBV20-1 and TRBJ2-1, with 14 bases lining up with TRBD2. CDR1 and CDR2 from the germline V gene are DFQATT and SNEGSKA (reference sequence). The CDR3 covers 18 residues. The J segment lost 1 base and the V segment lost 5 bases, leaving 10 bases of the junction unmatched.

The chain combines TRBV20-1 with TRBJ2-7, with 11 bases fitting TRBD2. This CDR3 spans 16 amino acids. The germline V gene encodes CDR1 DFQATT and CDR2 SNEGSKA (reference sequence). The ends lost 6 bases at V and 3 bases at J; junction bases unmatched: 13. CDR3 DNA: TGCAGTGCCGCCAATCGACAAGGGACTAGCGGCTACGAGCAGTACTTC. Translating gives CSAANRQGTSGYEQYF.

V gene TRBV5-1 combines with J gene TRBJ2-6; D remains unclear. From germline, CDR1 is SGHRS and CDR2 YFSETQ. Between the trimmed V and J ends, which lost 4 bases and 0 bases, there was a span of 8 bases. The CDR3 spans 15 residues. The CDR3 region is CASSPRDSGANVLTF. The CDR3 nucleotides are TGCGCCAGCAGCCCACGCGACTCTGGGGCCAACGTCCTGACTTTC.

The chain recombines TRBV7-2 with TRBJ2-3, with 9 bases aligning to TRBD2. Germline lookup yields CDR1 SGHTA and CDR2 FQGNSA. This CDR3 comprises 13 residues. With 8 bases clipped from V and 1 base from J, the junction kept 1 base outside the gene matches. CDR3 sequence: CASRGGGTDTQYF. The CDR3 bases are TGTGCCAGCCGCGGGGGGGGCACAGATACGCAGTATTTT.

This clonotype turned up a few times. This rearrangement joins TRBV28 to TRBJ2-3; D not certain. V lost 7 bases, J lost 6 bases, and 14 bases lay in between. Per germline, CDR1 MDHEN and CDR2 SYDVKM. The length of the CDR3 is 13 residues. CDR3 DNA: TGTGCCAGCACCCTCTTTGGTTCCGATACGCAGTATTTT. This translates into CASTLFGSDTQYF.

This clonotype appeared a few times. The rearrangement uses TRBV4-1 and TRBJ2-7; D possibly corresponds to TRBD1 (6 bases). Germline lookup yields CDR1 MGHRA and CDR2 YSYEKL. V dropped 6 bases and J dropped 0 bases, with 18 bases sitting between them. This CDR3 comprises 16 residues. The CDR3, as DNA: TGCGCCAGCAGGGACGTTGGGGGCAGGAGCTCCTACGAGCAGTACTTC. Protein: CASRDVGGRSSYEQYF.

This chain uses TRBV30 with TRBJ1-1; D gene uncertain. The CDR3 length is 12 residues. Germline CDR1 GTSNPN, CDR2 SVGIG (reference sequence). The V end lost 0 bases, the J end lost 7 bases, and 9 bases lay between the germline ends. Written as DNA, the CDR3 is TGTGCCTGGAGTGTACTGGGCCTTGAAGCTTTCTTT. Amino acid sequence: CAWSVLGLEAFF. The full variable domain, in which reference TRBV30 and TRBJ1-1 provide the parts outside the CDR3, is SQTIHQWPATLVQPVGSPLSLECTVEGTSNPNLYWYRQAAGRGLQLLFYSVGIGQISSEVPQNLSASRPQDRQFILSSKKLLLSDSGFYLCAWSVLGLEAFFGQGTRLTVV.

This clonotype was seen only a few times. The chain has TRBV14 and TRBJ2-5; D might be TRBD1 (6 bases). Per the germline V gene, CDR1 is SGHDN and CDR2 is FVKESK. V was cut by 3 bases and J by 6 bases, with 11 bases left in between. The CDR3 extends over 13 amino acids. The CDR3 sequence is CASSQGAAKTQYF. The CDR3 DNA reads as TGTGCCAGCAGCCAGGGGGCTGCGAAGACCCAGTACTTC.

This clonotype was counted a few times. J is TRBJ1-4 and V is TRBV6-5, with 7 positions matching TRBD1. Germline V gives CDR1 MNHEY, CDR2 SVGAGI. The J segment lost 7 bases and the V segment lost 2 bases, leaving 7 bases of the junction unmatched. The CDR3 contains 15 residues. CDR3 bases: TGTGCCAGCAGTTACAGGGGGCAGGGGGGTGAAAAACTGTTTTTT. Translated, it gives CASSYRGQGGEKLFF.

The rearrangement joins TRBV20-1 to TRBJ2-3; D is unclear. This CDR3 comprises 13 residues. Trimming stripped 0 bases from V and 2 bases from J, with 6 bases between. In germline, CDR1 is DFQATT, CDR2 SNEGSKA (reference sequence). The CDR3 DNA sequence: TGCAGTGCTAGAGAAAGCCCCACAGATACGCAGTATTTT. Protein: CSARESPTDTQYF.

This clonotype was detected a few times. Here the CDR3 DNA reads TGTGCCAGCAGCTTCGGGACGGGCAGGAGGGAGACCCAGTACTTC. Amino acids: CASSFGTGRRETQYF. The J gene is TRBJ2-5, the V gene TRBV7-9; D tentatively fits TRBD1 or TRBD2 (5 bases each). The CDR3 is made up of 15 amino acids. The V and J ends lost 3 bases and 5 bases respectively, with 16 bases between them. The germline gives CDR1 SEHNR, CDR2 FQNEAQ (reference sequence).

This clonotype was counted only a few times. The chain recombines TRBV7-3 with TRBJ1-6, with D hard to call. Between the trimmed V and J ends, which lost 0 bases and 8 bases, there was a span of 11 bases. Germline lookup yields CDR1 SGHTA and CDR2 FQGTGA. CDR3 length equals 15 residues. For the CDR3, the DNA is TGTGCCAGCAGCTTAACCGGGATCACGGATTCACCCCTCCACTTT. Protein: CASSLTGITDSPLHF.

There are many counts of this clonotype. The rearrangement links TRBV15 to TRBJ2-3; 8 nucleotides line up with TRBD2. The germline gives CDR1 LNHNV, CDR2 YYDKDF (reference sequence). The CDR3 runs 17 residues. With 0 bases clipped from V and 4 bases from J, the junction kept 9 bases outside the gene matches. CDR3 nucleotides: TGTGCCACCAGCAGAGATCGGCTAGCGGGTGGCGCAGATACGCAGTATTTT. This translates into CATSRDRLAGGADTQYF.